This TCR beta chain was sequenced during a study of shared clonotypes between healthy human individuals. CDR3 size: 14 residues. In germline, CDR1 is SGHRS, CDR2 YFSETQ. Trimming cost V 1 base and J 7 bases; bases outside gene matches: 7. Sequenced by immunoSEQ multiplex PCR; TCRdb stores in-frame clones only, minus some. The table records 450,000 to 600,000 clones, 75% to 85% of them present only once. The chain has TRBV5-1 and TRBJ2-5; the match to TRBD1 covers 7 bases. Source material: PBMCs. The source is a woman aged 40 to 55 in good health. Some clones in this sample may be carry-over from other donors' samples. The CDR3 spells CASSLMDRLRTQYF. The CDR3 region has the DNA TGCGCCAGCAGCTTGATGGACAGGTTGAGGACCCAGTACTTC.